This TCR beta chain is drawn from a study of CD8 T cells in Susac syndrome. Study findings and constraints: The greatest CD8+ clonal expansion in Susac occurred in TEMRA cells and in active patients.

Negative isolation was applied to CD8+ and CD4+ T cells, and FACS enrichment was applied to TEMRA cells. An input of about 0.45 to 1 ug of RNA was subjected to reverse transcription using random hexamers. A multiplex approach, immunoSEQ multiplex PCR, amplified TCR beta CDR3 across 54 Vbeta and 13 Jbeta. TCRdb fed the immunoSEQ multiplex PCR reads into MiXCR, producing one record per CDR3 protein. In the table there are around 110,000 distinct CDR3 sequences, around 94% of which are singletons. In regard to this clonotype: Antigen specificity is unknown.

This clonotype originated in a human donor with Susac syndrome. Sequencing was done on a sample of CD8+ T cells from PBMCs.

CDR3 protein: CASSSSGLHNEKLFF. CDR3 coding DNA: TGCGCCAGCAGCTCATCCGGACTGCATAATGAAAAACTGTTTTTT. This chain uses TRBV5-1 with TRBJ1-4; D remains ambiguous. The CDR3 runs 15 residues. V lost 3 bases and J lost 4, with 13 bases in between. Looked up from germline, CDR1 is SGHRS and CDR2 is YFSETQ.